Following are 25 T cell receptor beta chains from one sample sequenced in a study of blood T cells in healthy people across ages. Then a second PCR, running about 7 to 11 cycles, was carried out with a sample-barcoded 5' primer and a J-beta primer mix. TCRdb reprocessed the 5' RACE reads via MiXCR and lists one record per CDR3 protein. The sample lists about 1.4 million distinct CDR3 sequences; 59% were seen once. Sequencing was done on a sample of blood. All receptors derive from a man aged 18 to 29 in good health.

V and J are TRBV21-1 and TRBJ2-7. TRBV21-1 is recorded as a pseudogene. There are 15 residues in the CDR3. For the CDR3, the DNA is TGTGCCAGCAGCAGTGGGCAGGGGATCTCCTACGAGCAGTACTTC. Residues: CASSSGQGISYEQYF.

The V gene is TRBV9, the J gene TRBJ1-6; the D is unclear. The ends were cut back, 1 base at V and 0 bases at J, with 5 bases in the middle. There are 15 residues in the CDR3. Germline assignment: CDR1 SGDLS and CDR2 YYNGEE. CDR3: CASSVQVSYNSPLHF. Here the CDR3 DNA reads TGTGCCAGCAGCGTACAGGTCTCCTATAATTCACCCCTCCACTTT. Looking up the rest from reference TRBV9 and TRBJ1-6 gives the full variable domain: DSGVTQTPKHLITATGQRVTLRCSPRSGDLSVYWYQQSLDQGLQFLIQYYNGEERAKGNILERFSAQQFPDLHSELNLSSLELGDSALYFCASSVQVSYNSPLHFGNGTRLTVT.

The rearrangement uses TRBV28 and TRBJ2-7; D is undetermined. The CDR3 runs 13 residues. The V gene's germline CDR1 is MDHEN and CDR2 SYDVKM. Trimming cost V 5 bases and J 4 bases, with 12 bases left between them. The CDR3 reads CASSAPNRYEQYF. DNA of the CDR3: TGTGCCAGCAGTGCCCCGAATAGGTACGAGCAGTACTTC.

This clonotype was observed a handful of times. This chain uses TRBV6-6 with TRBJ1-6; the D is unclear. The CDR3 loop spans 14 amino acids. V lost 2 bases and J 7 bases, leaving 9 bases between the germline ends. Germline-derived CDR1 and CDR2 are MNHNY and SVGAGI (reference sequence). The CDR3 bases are TGTGCCAGCAGTTACGTCGAAGGAAATTCACCCCTCCACTTT. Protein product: CASSYVEGNSPLHF.

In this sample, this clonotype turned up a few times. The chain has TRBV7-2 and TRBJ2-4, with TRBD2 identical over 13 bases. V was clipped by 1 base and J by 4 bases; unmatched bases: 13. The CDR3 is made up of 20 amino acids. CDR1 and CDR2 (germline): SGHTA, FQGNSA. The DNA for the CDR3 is TGTGCCAGCAGCTTAGAGCCGGGGGCGGGACTAGCGGGAATGAAAAACATTCAGTACTTC. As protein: CASSLEPGAGLAGMKNIQYF.

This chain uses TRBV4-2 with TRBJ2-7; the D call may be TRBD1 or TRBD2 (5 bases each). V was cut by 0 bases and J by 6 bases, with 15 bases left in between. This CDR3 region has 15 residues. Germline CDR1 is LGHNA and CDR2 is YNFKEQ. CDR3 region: CASSQDLVGTTEQYF. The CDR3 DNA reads TGTGCCAGCAGCCAAGATTTAGTTGGGACCACCGAGCAGTACTTC.

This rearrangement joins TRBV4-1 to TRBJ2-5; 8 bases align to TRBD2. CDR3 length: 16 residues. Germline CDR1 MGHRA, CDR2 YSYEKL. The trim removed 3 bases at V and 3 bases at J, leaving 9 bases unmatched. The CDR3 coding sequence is TGCGCCAGCAGCCATATACAGCGGGGGACCAAAGAGACCCAGTACTTC. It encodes CASSHIQRGTKETQYF.

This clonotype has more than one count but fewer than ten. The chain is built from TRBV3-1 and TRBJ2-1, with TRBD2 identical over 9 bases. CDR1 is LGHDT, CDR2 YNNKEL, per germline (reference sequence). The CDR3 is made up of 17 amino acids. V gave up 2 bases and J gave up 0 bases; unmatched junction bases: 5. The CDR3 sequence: CASSQLAGKTSYNEQFF. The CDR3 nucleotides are TGTGCCAGCAGCCAACTAGCGGGGAAGACCTCCTACAATGAGCAGTTCTTC.

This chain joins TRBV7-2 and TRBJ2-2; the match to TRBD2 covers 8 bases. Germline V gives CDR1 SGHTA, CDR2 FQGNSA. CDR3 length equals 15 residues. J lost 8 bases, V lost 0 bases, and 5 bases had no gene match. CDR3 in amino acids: CASSLASGSAGELFF. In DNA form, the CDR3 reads TGTGCCAGCAGCTTAGCCAGCGGGAGTGCTGGGGAGCTGTTTTTT.

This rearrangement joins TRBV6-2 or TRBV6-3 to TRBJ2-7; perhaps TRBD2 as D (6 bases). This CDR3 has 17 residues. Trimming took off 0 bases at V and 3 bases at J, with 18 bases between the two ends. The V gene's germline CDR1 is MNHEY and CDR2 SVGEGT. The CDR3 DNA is TGTGCCAGCAGTTACTCCCCCTTCGGGACTTATCTCTACGAGCAGTACTTC. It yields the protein CASSYSPFGTYLYEQYF.

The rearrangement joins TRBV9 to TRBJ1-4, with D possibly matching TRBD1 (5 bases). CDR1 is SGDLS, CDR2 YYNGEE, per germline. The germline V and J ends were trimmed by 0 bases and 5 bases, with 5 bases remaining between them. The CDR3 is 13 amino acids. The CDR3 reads CASSVEGNEKLFF. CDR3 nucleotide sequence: TGTGCCAGCAGCGTAGAGGGGAATGAAAAACTGTTTTTT.

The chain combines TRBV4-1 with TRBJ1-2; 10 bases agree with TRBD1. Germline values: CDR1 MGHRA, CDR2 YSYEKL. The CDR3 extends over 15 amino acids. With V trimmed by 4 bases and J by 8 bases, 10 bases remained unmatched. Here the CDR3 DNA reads TGCGCCAGCAGCCTTCGGGACAGGGGAATCGAGGGCTACACCTTC. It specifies CASSLRDRGIEGYTF.

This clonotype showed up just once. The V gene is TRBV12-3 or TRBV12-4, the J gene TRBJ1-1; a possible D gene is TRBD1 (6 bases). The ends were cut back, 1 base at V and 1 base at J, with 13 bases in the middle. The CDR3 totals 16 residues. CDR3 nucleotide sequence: TGTGCCAGCAGTTTAGTGACAGGTTCTGGGAACACTGAAGCTTTCTTT. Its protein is CASSLVTGSGNTEAFF.

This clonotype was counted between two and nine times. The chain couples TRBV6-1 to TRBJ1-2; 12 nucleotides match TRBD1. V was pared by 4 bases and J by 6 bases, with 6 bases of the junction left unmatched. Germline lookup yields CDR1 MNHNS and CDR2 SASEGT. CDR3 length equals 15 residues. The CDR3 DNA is TGTGCCAGCAGTGTTCGGGACAGGGGGCCTGATGGCTACACCTTC. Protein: CASSVRDRGPDGYTF.

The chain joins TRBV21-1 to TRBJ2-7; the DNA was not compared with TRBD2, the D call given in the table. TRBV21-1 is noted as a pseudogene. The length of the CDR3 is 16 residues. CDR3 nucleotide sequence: TGTGCCAGCAGCCGGGGGACTAGCGGGAGGTCCTACGAGCAGTACTTC. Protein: CASSRGTSGRSYEQYF.

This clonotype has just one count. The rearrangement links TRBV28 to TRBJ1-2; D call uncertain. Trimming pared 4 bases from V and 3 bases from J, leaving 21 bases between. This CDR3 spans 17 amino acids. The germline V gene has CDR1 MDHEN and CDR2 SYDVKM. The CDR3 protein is CASSSKDLYGPYYGYTF. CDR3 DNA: TGTGCCAGCAGTTCCAAGGATTTGTATGGACCGTACTATGGCTACACCTTC.

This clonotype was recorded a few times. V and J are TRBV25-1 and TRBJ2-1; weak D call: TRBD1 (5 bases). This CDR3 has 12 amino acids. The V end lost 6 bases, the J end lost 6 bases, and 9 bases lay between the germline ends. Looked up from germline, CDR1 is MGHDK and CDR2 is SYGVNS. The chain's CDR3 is CASRETGNEQFF. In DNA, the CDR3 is TGTGCCAGCAGGGAAACAGGCAATGAGCAGTTCTTC. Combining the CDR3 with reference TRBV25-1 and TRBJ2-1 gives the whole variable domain EADIYQTPRYLVIGTGKKITLECSQTMGHDKMYWYQQDPGMELHLIHYSYGVNSTEKGDLSSESTVSRIRTEHFPLTLESARPSHTSQYLCASRETGNEQFFGPGTRLTVL.

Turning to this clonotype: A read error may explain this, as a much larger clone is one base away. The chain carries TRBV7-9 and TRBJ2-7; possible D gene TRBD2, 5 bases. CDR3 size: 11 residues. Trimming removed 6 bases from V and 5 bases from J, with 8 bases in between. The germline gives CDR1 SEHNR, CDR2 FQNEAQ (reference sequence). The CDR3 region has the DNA TGTGCCAGCAGGGGGAGCGACGAGCAGTACTTC. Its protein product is CASRGSDEQYF.

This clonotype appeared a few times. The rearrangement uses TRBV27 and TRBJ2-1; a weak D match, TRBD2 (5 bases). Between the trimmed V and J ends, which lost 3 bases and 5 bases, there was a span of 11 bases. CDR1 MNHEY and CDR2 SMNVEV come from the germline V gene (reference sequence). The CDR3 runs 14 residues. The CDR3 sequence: CASSFDRGNNEQFF. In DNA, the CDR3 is TGTGCCAGCAGTTTTGATCGGGGAAACAATGAGCAGTTCTTC.

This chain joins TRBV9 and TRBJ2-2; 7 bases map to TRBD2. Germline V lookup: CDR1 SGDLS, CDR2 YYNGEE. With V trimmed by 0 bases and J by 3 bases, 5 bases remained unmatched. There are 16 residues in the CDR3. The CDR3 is CASSVVPGGDTGELFF. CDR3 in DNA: TGTGCCAGCAGCGTAGTTCCGGGGGGAGACACCGGGGAGCTGTTTTTT.

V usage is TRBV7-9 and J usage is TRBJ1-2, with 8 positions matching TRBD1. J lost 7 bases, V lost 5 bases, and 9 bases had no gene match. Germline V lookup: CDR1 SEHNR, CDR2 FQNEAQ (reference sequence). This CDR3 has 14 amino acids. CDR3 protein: CASSGSGGSSGYTF. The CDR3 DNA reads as TGTGCCAGCAGCGGATCAGGGGGCTCAAGTGGCTACACCTTC.

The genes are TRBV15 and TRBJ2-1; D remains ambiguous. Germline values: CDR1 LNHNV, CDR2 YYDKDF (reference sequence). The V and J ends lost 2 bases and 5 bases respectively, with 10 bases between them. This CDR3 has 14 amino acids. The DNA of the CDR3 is TGTGCCACCAGCAGATCAGACGTCCACAATGAGCAGTTCTTC. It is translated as CATSRSDVHNEQFF.

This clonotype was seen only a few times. CDR3: CASSRTHTDTQYF. The CDR3 DNA reads TGTGCCAGCAGTCGAACCCACACAGATACGCAGTATTTT. The rearrangement links TRBV6-2 or TRBV6-3 to TRBJ2-3; D call uncertain. The CDR3 extends over 13 amino acids. CDR1 and CDR2 (germline): MNHEY, SVGEGT. Between the trimmed V and J ends, which lost 5 bases and 2 bases, there was a span of 8 bases.

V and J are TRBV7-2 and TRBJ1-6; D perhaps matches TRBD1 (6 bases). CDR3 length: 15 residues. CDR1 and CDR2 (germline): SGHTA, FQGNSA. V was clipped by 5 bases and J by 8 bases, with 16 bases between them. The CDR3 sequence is CASSPVGGRDSPLHF. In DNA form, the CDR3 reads TGTGCCAGCAGCCCGGTGGGGGGGCGGGATTCACCCCTCCACTTT.

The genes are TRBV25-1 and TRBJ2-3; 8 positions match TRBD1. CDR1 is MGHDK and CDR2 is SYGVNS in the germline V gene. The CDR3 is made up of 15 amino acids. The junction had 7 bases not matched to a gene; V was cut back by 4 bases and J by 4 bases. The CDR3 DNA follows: TGTGCCAGCAGTGGGACAGGGTGGGAGGCAGATACGCAGTATTTT. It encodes CASSGTGWEADTQYF.